The rows below give T cell receptor beta chains drawn from one sample of a study of blood T cell repertoires in COVID-19. The repertoire was sequenced with immunoSEQ multiplex PCR; TCRdb's copy has only in-frame clones and lacks some. The top ten clones hold under 8% of a sample with about 110,000 clones, roughly 84% of them seen once. Sequencing input: peripheral blood. The receptor set was obtained from a woman older than 75 with active or convalescent COVID-19. CDR3s leave out the opening cysteine and the closing phenylalanine or tryptophan. A D gene is named only where the DNA matches it firmly.

j_gene: TRBJ2-3
d_gene: TRBD1
v_gene: TRBV11-2
CDR3aa: ASSLGGQGGDTQY

j_gene: TRBJ2-1
d_gene: TRBD1
v_gene: TRBV5-1
CDR3aa: ASSYTGGAGNEQF

j_gene: TRBJ2-2
d_gene: TRBD2
v_gene: TRBV7-8
CDR3aa: ASSGAGVGTGELF

j_gene: TRBJ2-7
d_gene: TRBD2
v_gene: TRBV6-2/TRBV6-3
CDR3aa: ASSKLAGAAEQY

j_gene: TRBJ2-1
d_gene: TRBD2
v_gene: TRBV3-1/TRBV3-2
CDR3aa: ASSPFGGAGEQF

j_gene: TRBJ1-4
d_gene: .
v_gene: TRBV29-1
CDR3aa: SVDITGREKLF

j_gene: TRBJ2-2
d_gene: TRBD2
v_gene: TRBV27
CDR3aa: ASRLAGNTGELF

j_gene: TRBJ1-1
d_gene: .
v_gene: TRBV28
CDR3aa: ASNTGGRNTEAF

j_gene: TRBJ1-6
d_gene: TRBD1
v_gene: TRBV19
CDR3aa: ASSSAGQGVSPLH

j_gene: TRBJ2-1
d_gene: .
v_gene: TRBV18
CDR3aa: ASSEGALRDEQF

j_gene: TRBJ1-5
d_gene: TRBD1
v_gene: TRBV30
CDR3aa: AWSRTGNLQPQH

j_gene: TRBJ2-4
d_gene: .
v_gene: TRBV7-2
CDR3aa: ASSLERLSLEY

j_gene: TRBJ1-1
d_gene: .
v_gene: TRBV19
CDR3aa: ASSMAQQSTEAF

j_gene: TRBJ1-1
d_gene: TRBD1
v_gene: TRBV2
CDR3aa: ASSIDRVNTEAF

j_gene: TRBJ2-7
d_gene: .
v_gene: TRBV5-1
CDR3aa: ASSPSQQGNSYEQY

j_gene: TRBJ2-7
d_gene: TRBD1
v_gene: TRBV28
CDR3aa: ASSTPGTGVPHEQY

j_gene: TRBJ2-3
d_gene: TRBD1
v_gene: TRBV9
CDR3aa: ASSPRQGARADTQY

j_gene: TRBJ1-2
d_gene: TRBD1
v_gene: TRBV11-1
CDR3aa: ASSAYDRGNYGYT

j_gene: TRBJ1-1
d_gene: .
v_gene: TRBV2
CDR3aa: ASLPGGRNTEAF

j_gene: TRBJ2-7
d_gene: TRBD1
v_gene: TRBV10-3
CDR3aa: AITTGQGQY

j_gene: TRBJ2-7
d_gene: TRBD1
v_gene: TRBV29-1
CDR3aa: SVEGTGDLEQY

j_gene: TRBJ1-3
d_gene: TRBD1
v_gene: TRBV28
CDR3aa: ASRSGQRGGNTIY

j_gene: TRBJ2-2
d_gene: .
v_gene: TRBV6-1
CDR3aa: ASSDGRNTGELF

j_gene: TRBJ1-2
d_gene: .
v_gene: TRBV7-9
CDR3aa: ASSPLGRGLTNYGYT

j_gene: TRBJ1-1
d_gene: .
v_gene: TRBV9
CDR3aa: ASSARGGWDTEAF

j_gene: TRBJ2-3
d_gene: .
v_gene: TRBV27
CDR3aa: ASSLWASADTQY

j_gene: TRBJ2-6
d_gene: TRBD1
v_gene: TRBV18
CDR3aa: ASSLTGTSGANVLT

j_gene: TRBJ1-1
d_gene: .
v_gene: TRBV6-5
CDR3aa: ASSKRGGETEAF

j_gene: TRBJ2-7
d_gene: TRBD1
v_gene: TRBV2
CDR3aa: ASSEAPRGPSYEQY

j_gene: TRBJ2-7
d_gene: TRBD1
v_gene: TRBV10-3
CDR3aa: AISPGQGGDEQY